The 2 T cell receptor beta chains below all came from one sample that was sequenced in a study of cytomegalovirus exposure and HLA in healthy donors. It was with 60 Vbeta and 13 Jbeta primers that the PCR ran. Sequencing was performed with immunoSEQ multiplex PCR; in TCRdb, only in-frame clones are kept and a portion is missing. The sample records 150,000 to 200,000 clones, approximately 85% being singletons. Sequenced sample: PBMCs. The receptors derive from a young man in good health and CMV-seropositive.

The chain links TRBV10-1 to TRBJ2-5, with 8 bases fitting TRBD2. The CDR3 has 15 residues. Per the germline V gene, CDR1 is WNHNN and CDR2 is SYGVQD (reference sequence). V lost 5 bases and J lost 5; bases outside the gene matches: 10. The CDR3 here is CASSSRGGRGETQYF. In DNA, the CDR3 is TGCGCCAGCAGTTCCCGGGGGGGCAGGGGCGAGACCCAGTACTTC.

The chain joins TRBV5-1 to TRBJ2-5; D is possibly TRBD2 (7 bases). CDR3 length: 14 residues. Trimming pared 4 bases from V and 1 base from J, leaving 11 bases between. The germline V gene has CDR1 SGHRS and CDR2 YFSETQ. The CDR3 reads CASSQGGAQETQYF. CDR3 in DNA: TGCGCCAGCAGCCAAGGGGGGGCCCAAGAGACCCAGTACTTC.